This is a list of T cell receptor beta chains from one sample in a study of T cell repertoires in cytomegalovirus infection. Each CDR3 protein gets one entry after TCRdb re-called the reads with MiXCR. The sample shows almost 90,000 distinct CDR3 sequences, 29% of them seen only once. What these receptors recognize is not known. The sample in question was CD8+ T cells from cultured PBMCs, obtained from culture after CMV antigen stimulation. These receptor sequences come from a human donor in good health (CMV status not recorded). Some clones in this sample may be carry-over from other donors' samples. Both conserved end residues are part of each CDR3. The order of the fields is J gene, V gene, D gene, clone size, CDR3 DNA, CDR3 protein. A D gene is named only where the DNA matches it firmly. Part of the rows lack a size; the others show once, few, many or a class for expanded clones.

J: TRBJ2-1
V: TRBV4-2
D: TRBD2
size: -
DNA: TGTGCCAGCAGCCGGTTAGCGGGGGATGAGCAGTTCTTC
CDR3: CASSRLAGDEQFF

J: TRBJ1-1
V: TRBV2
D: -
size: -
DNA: TGTGCCTACAACCCGGGGGGATTTACTGAAGCTTTCTTT
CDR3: CAYNPGGFTEAFF

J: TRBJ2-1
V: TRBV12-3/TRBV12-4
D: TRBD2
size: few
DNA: TGTGCCAGCAGTTCCGGGACTAGCGGGGCCTATGAGCAGTTCTTC
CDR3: CASSSGTSGAYEQFF

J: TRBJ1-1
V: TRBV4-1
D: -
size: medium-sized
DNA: TGCGCCAGCAGCCAGGGCGGCATGAACACTGAAGCTTTCTTT
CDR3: CASSQGGMNTEAFF

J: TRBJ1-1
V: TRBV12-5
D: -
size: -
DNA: TGTGCTAGTGGTTTGGGGACAGTTAAAACTGAAGCTTTCTTT
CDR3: CASGLGTVKTEAFF

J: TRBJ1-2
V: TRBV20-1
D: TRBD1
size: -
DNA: TGCAGTGCTAGAAACCCCCAGGGGGACTATGGCTACACCTTC
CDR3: CSARNPQGDYGYTF

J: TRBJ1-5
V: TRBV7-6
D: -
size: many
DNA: TGTGCCAGCAGCCAATTCCGGACAGAACCGCCCCAGCATTTT
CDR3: CASSQFRTEPPQHF

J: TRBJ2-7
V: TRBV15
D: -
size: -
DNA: TGTGCCACCAGCAGAGATCAGAGCATTTACGAGCAGTACTTC
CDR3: CATSRDQSIYEQYF

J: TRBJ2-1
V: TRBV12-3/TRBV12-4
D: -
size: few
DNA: TGTGCCAGCAGTTTATATACAGCTTACAATGAGCAGTTCTTC
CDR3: CASSLYTAYNEQFF

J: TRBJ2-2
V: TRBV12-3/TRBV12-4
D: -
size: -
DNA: TGTGCCAGCAGTTTTGGGCCCGGGGAGCTGTTTTTT
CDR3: CASSFGPGELFF

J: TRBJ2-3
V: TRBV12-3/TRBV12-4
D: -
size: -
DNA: TGTGCCAGCAGTTTTTTGGGAAGTACGCAGTATTTT
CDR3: CASSFLGSTQYF

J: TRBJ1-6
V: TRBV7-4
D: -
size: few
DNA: TGTGCCAGCAGCCCAGAGGTCCTCTATAATTCACCCCTCCACTTT
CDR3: CASSPEVLYNSPLHF

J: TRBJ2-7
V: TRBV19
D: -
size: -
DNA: TGTGCCAGTAGTATAAACGGCTTCCCCTACGAGCAGTACTTC
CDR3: CASSINGFPYEQYF

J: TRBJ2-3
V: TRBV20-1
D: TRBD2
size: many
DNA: TGCAGTGCTACCCGGACTAGCGTTGACACAGATACGCAGTATTTT
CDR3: CSATRTSVDTDTQYF

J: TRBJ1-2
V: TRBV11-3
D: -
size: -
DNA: TGTGCCAGCAGCCCCCAGGGGATTGTCAACCCCTATGGCTACACCTTC
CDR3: CASSPQGIVNPYGYTF

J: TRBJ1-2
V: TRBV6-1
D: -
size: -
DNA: TGTGCCAGCAGTATAGCCCCCAGGGCCGCTCTTGGCTACACCTTC
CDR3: CASSIAPRAALGYTF